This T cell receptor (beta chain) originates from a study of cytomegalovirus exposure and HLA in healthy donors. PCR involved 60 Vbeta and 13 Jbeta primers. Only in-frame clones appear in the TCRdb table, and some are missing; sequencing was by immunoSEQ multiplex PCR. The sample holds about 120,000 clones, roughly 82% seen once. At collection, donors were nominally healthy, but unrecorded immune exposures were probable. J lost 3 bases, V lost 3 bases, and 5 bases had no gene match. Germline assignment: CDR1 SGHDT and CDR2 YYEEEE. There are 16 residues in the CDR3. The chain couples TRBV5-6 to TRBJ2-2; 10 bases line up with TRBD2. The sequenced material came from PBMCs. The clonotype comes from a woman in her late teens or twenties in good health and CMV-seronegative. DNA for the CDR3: TGTGCCAGCAGCTACCCTAGCGGGAGCTACACCGGGGAGCTGTTTTTT. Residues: CASSYPSGSYTGELFF.